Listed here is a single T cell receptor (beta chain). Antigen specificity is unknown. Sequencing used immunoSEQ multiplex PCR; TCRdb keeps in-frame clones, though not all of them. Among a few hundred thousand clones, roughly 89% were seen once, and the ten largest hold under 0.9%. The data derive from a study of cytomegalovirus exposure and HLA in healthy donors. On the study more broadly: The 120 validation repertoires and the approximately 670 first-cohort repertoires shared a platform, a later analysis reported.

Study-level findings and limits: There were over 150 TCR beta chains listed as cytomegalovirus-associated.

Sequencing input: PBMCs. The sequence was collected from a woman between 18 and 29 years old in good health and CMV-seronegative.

CDR3 DNA: TGTGCCAGCAGACAGTCACAGTCCTCCTACGAGCAGTACTTC. It codes for CASRQSQSSYEQYF. V is TRBV2 and J is TRBJ2-7, with D uncertain. This CDR3 contains 14 residues. V was shortened by 6 bases and J by 0 bases, with 12 bases between the two germline ends. From germline, CDR1 is SNHLY and CDR2 FYNNEI.